What follows is one T cell receptor beta chain and its context. Its matching antigen is unknown. The record originates from a study of cytomegalovirus exposure and HLA in healthy donors. Study observations and caveats: It was reported that TCR beta sequences correctly inferred the HLA-A and HLA-B alleles for most subjects.

The CDR3 is made up of 16 amino acids. Trimming took off 4 bases at V and 0 bases at J, with 16 bases between the two ends. Per the germline V gene, CDR1 is SGHNT and CDR2 is YYREEE (reference sequence). The PCR was carried out with 60 Vbeta primers and 13 Jbeta primers. The protocol was immunoSEQ multiplex PCR, while the TCRdb copy is restricted to in-frame clones and leaves out a portion. The sample records 150,000 or so clones, around two thirds being singletons. The sequencing sample was made of PBMCs. This chain uses TRBV5-4 with TRBJ1-2; tentative D call: TRBD1 (5 bases). The sequence came from a woman under 30 in good health and CMV-seronegative. The CDR3: CASSPLDGGSNYGYTF. The DNA for the CDR3 is TGTGCCAGCAGCCCCCTCGATGGGGGGTCTAACTATGGCTACACCTTC.